The clone carrying this TCR beta chain was observed a single time. Its matching antigen is unknown. The CDR3 totals 13 residues. V was pared by 5 bases and J by 3 bases, with 10 bases between. The germline gives CDR1 MNHEY, CDR2 SVGAGI. The sample originates from a study of CD8+ T cells in alopecia areata. Whole-study findings and limits: Resident alphabeta T cells of normal skin are also sequenced in scalp samples. An increase in clonality over normal scalp was evident in lesional scalp, especially alopecia totalis/universalis. Shared TCR sequences were less clear between patients than in mice, possibly partly from HLA diversity.

PBMCs provided sorted CD4+ and CD8+ T cells. cDNA prepared by RNA extraction and subsequent reverse transcription served as the template for sequencing. Here immunoSEQ multiplex PCR was the method, and the copy in TCRdb shows in-frame clones only, minus some. The sample includes 140,000 or so clones, roughly 60% of them seen just once. The sequenced material came from CD8+ T cells sorted from blood. The source of this sequence is a human donor in good health. This chain connects TRBV6-5 to TRBJ1-2, with D perhaps matching TRBD1 (6 bases). The CDR3 loop is CASSGQPHYGYTF. The DNA of the CDR3 is TGTGCCAGCAGTGGACAGCCCCACTATGGCTACACCTTC.